Following are 27 T cell receptor beta chains from one sample sequenced in a study of T cell responses to AZD1222 COVID-19 vaccine. TCRdb's table, derived via immunoSEQ multiplex PCR, lists solely in-frame clones and lacks some. Here the sample spans some 92,000 clones, roughly nine tenths being singletons. The material sequenced was peripheral blood, taken on day 0 of AZD1222 vaccination. These receptors were taken from an adult in good health.

J is TRBJ1-5 and V is TRBV6-5; D is unresolved. CDR1 MNHEY and CDR2 SVGAGI come from the germline V gene. Trimming left V 5 bases short and J 2 bases short, with 13 bases between. This CDR3 has 15 residues. CDR3 sequence: CASSQDERGNQPQHF. For the CDR3, the DNA is TGTGCCAGCAGTCAGGACGAGCGGGGCAATCAGCCCCAGCATTTT.

The chain has TRBV28 and TRBJ1-1; weak D call: TRBD1 (6 bases). The V gene lost 3 bases and the J gene lost 2 bases, with 13 bases spanning the gap. CDR3 length: 15 residues. CDR1 and CDR2 (germline): MDHEN, SYDVKM. The CDR3 region has the DNA TGTGCCAGCAGTTTCCTGAGGGGGGCAAACACTGAAGCTTTCTTT. Its translation: CASSFLRGANTEAFF.

The gene calls are TRBV7-2 and TRBJ2-7, with D perhaps TRBD1 (6 bases). Germline CDR1 is SGHTA and CDR2 is FQGNSA. Trimming stripped 8 bases from V and 8 bases from J, with 13 bases between. The CDR3 has 11 amino acids. In nucleotides, the CDR3 is TGTGCCAGCGGGACACAGGGCAAGCAGTACTTC. As protein: CASGTQGKQYF.

V gene TRBV14 combines with J gene TRBJ1-1, with 7 bases identical to TRBD1. Germline trimming cut 4 bases from V and 3 bases from J; bases unmatched to any gene: 8. Germline V gene lookup returns CDR1 SGHDN and CDR2 FVKESK. The CDR3 loop spans 15 amino acids. CDR3 DNA: TGTGCCAGCAGCCCGGGACAGTTTCGGGACACTGAAGCTTTCTTT. The encoded protein is CASSPGQFRDTEAFF.

V usage is TRBV28 and J usage is TRBJ2-7; TRBD1 might be the D (6 bases). The CDR3 runs 13 residues. Germline CDR1 and CDR2: MDHEN and SYDVKM. V lost 5 bases, J lost 3 bases, and 11 bases lay in between. Here the CDR3 reads CASSERRGYEQYF. CDR3 in DNA: TGTGCCAGCAGTGAGCGCAGGGGCTACGAGCAGTACTTC.

The chain recombines TRBV29-1 with TRBJ1-3; D call uncertain. The germline V gene encodes CDR1 SQVTM and CDR2 ANQGSEA. The CDR3 length is 14 residues. V dropped 0 bases and J dropped 0 bases, with 6 bases sitting between them. The CDR3 here is CSVEDSHSGNTIYF. CDR3 sequence (DNA): TGCAGCGTTGAAGACAGCCACTCTGGAAACACCATATATTTT.

This rearrangement joins TRBV30 to TRBJ2-2, with D possibly TRBD1 on 5 matching bases. From germline, CDR1 is GTSNPN and CDR2 SVGIG (reference sequence). Trimming left V 4 bases short and J 3 bases short, with 12 bases between. This CDR3 is built from 14 residues. This CDR3 reads CAWTRVGYTGELFF. The CDR3 DNA sequence: TGTGCCTGGACCAGGGTGGGGTACACCGGGGAGCTGTTTTTT.

The chain links TRBV7-2 to TRBJ2-1; 7 positions agree with TRBD2. V gave up 0 bases and J gave up 3 bases; unmatched junction bases: 2. CDR3 length: 15 residues. The germline V gene encodes CDR1 SGHTA and CDR2 FQGNSA. CDR3 coding DNA: TGTGCCAGCAGCTTAGCGGGGGGGGACTACAATGAGCAGTTCTTC. Its protein product is CASSLAGGDYNEQFF.

There are a few counts of this clone. V is TRBV27 and J is TRBJ2-7, with 9 positions matching TRBD1. The CDR3 extends over 14 amino acids. Per the germline V gene, CDR1 is MNHEY and CDR2 is SMNVEV (reference sequence). V trimming: 2 bases; J trimming: 3 bases; junction bases outside the gene matches: 2. CDR3 in DNA: TGTGCCAGCAGTTTACTGACAGGGGGCTACGAGCAGTACTTC. This sequence encodes CASSLLTGGYEQYF.

The chain couples TRBV9 to TRBJ2-3, with D tentatively TRBD2 (5 bases). Germline CDR1 reads SGDLS; CDR2 reads YYNGEE. The CDR3 consists of 17 residues. Trimming shortened V by 0 bases and J by 1 base, and 15 bases separated the two germline ends. The CDR3 sequence is CASSVALGGAGTDTQYF. Here the CDR3 DNA reads TGTGCCAGCAGCGTAGCCCTTGGAGGTGCGGGCACAGATACGCAGTATTTT.

V gene TRBV28 combines with J gene TRBJ1-5, with D hard to call. V was pared by 2 bases and J by 4 bases, with 9 bases between. The length of the CDR3 is 14 residues. Germline CDR1 and CDR2: MDHEN and SYDVKM. CDR3 in amino acids: CASSLGLNNQPQHF. CDR3 DNA: TGTGCCAGCAGTTTAGGACTGAATAATCAGCCCCAGCATTTT.

The rearrangement links TRBV29-1 to TRBJ1-3; D gene ambiguous. This CDR3 region has 14 residues. V was clipped by 5 bases and J by 4 bases, with 15 bases between them. Germline CDR1 reads SQVTM; CDR2 reads ANQGSEA. The CDR3 DNA reads as TGCAGCGTTCTTGTTGGAATGGGAGGAAACACCATATATTTT. Amino acids: CSVLVGMGGNTIYF.

The chain uses TRBV16 and TRBJ2-1; 8 bases map to TRBD2. Germline-derived CDR1 and CDR2 are KGHSY and FQNENV. Trimming removed 0 bases from V and 8 bases from J; junction bases left unmatched: 3. The CDR3 runs 14 residues. CDR3 sequence: CASSQSRGGYEQFF. The CDR3 DNA reads TGTGCCAGCAGCCAATCACGGGGGGGGTATGAGCAGTTCTTC.

The CDR3 protein is CASSLVGEDYEKLFF. CDR3 coding DNA: TGCGCCAGCAGCTTGGTCGGGGAGGATTACGAAAAACTGTTTTTT. The chain links TRBV5-1 to TRBJ1-4; D is uncertain. V lost 0 bases, J lost 8 bases, and 14 bases lay in between. The germline V gene has CDR1 SGHRS and CDR2 YFSETQ. This CDR3 has 15 amino acids.

This chain links TRBV7-2 with TRBJ1-3; D call uncertain. The V end was cut by 5 bases, the J end by 3 bases, with 5 bases between. Germline V lookup: CDR1 SGHTA, CDR2 FQGNSA. The CDR3 totals 12 residues. The CDR3 loop is CASSPNGNTIYF. In nucleotides, the CDR3 is TGTGCCAGCAGCCCAAATGGAAACACCATATATTTT. The full variable domain, completed using reference TRBV7-2 and TRBJ1-3, is GAGVSQSPSNKVTEKGKDVELRCDPISGHTALYWYRQSLGQGLEFLIYFQGNSAPDKSGLPSDRFSAERTGGSVSTLTIQRTQQEDSAVYLCASSPNGNTIYFGEGSWLTVV.

This clone was seen more than once but under ten times. The chain is built from TRBV6-5 and TRBJ1-6, with D perhaps TRBD1 (5 bases). Trimming left V 5 bases short and J 8 bases short, with 16 bases between. Germline values: CDR1 MNHEY, CDR2 SVGAGI. The length of the CDR3 is 15 residues. This CDR3 reads CASSRDGRLYSPLHF. DNA for the CDR3: TGTGCCAGCAGTCGGGACGGTAGACTTTATTCACCCCTCCACTTT.

The chain links TRBV29-1 to TRBJ1-5; D gene uncertain. V was trimmed by 3 bases and J by 2 bases, leaving 2 bases between them. Germline lookup yields CDR1 SQVTM and CDR2 ANQGSEA. The CDR3 covers 11 residues. The CDR3, as DNA: TGCAGCGTTGATGGCAATCAGCCCCAGCATTTT. It specifies CSVDGNQPQHF.

CDR3 sequence reads: CASSPRQTYEQYF. DNA of the CDR3: TGTGCCAGCAGCCCCCGACAGACCTACGAGCAGTACTTC. The chain links TRBV9 to TRBJ2-7, with D perhaps TRBD1 (5 bases). The CDR3 runs 13 residues. V shed 4 bases and J shed 2 bases, with 10 bases lying between them. Germline CDR1 reads SGDLS; CDR2 reads YYNGEE.

CDR3 in amino acids: CASSLSETQYF. CDR3 nucleotide sequence: TGTGCCAGCAGCTTAAGCGAGACCCAGTACTTC. This rearrangement joins TRBV11-2 to TRBJ2-5; D remains ambiguous. Trimming left V 2 bases short and J 5 bases short, with 3 bases between. The CDR3 is made up of 11 amino acids. The germline V gene encodes CDR1 SGHAT and CDR2 FQNNGV. The entire variable domain, with the rest obtained from reference TRBV11-2 and TRBJ2-5, is as follows: EAGVAQSPRYKIIEKRQSVAFWCNPISGHATLYWYQQILGQGPKLLIQFQNNGVVDDSQLPKDRFSAERLKGVDSTLKIQPAKLEDSAVYLCASSLSETQYFGPGTRLLVL.

V gene TRBV18 combines with J gene TRBJ2-6; 10 nucleotides line up with TRBD1. This CDR3 is 17 amino acids long. After removal of 6 bases from V and 4 bases from J, the junction contained 9 bases not matched to a gene. CDR1 is KGHSH, CDR2 LQKENI, per germline. In DNA form, the CDR3 reads TGTGCCAGCTCCCACCGACAGGGGGCGCGGGGGGCCAACGTCCTGACTTTC. This gives the protein CASSHRQGARGANVLTF.

The chain's CDR3 is CASTRGVNTEAFF. CDR3 in DNA: TGTGCCTCTACCCGGGGGGTGAACACTGAAGCTTTCTTT. The rearrangement uses TRBV19 and TRBJ1-1; D might be TRBD1 (5 bases). This CDR3 region has 13 residues. Trimming stripped 11 bases from V and 0 bases from J, with 13 bases between. Per the germline V gene, CDR1 is LNHDA and CDR2 is SQIVND (reference sequence).

The chain links TRBV12-5 to TRBJ2-1, with 9 bases identical to TRBD2. V was pared by 11 bases and J by 7 bases, with 0 bases of the junction left unmatched. Germline V lookup: CDR1 LGHNT, CDR2 FRNRAP. The CDR3 is 10 residues long. CDR3 sequence (DNA): TGTGCTGCGGGGGGGAATGAGCAGTTCTTC. It codes for CAAGGNEQFF.

The V call is TRBV6-5, the J call TRBJ1-2; D is undetermined. In germline, CDR1 is MNHEY, CDR2 SVGAGI. V lost 2 bases and J lost 6, with 13 bases in between. This CDR3 comprises 14 residues. CDR3: CASSYEAGDDGYTF. The CDR3 nucleotides read TGTGCCAGCAGTTACGAGGCGGGTGATGATGGCTACACCTTC.

V and J are TRBV20-1 and TRBJ2-7; no definite D call. CDR1 is DFQATT, CDR2 SNEGSKA, per germline (reference sequence). The V and J ends lost 3 bases and 6 bases respectively, with 6 bases between them. The CDR3 has 10 amino acids. CDR3 protein: CSASVSEQYF. CDR3 bases: TGCAGTGCTAGTGTGAGCGAGCAGTACTTC.

The gene calls are TRBV11-2 and TRBJ2-7; TRBD2 might be the D (6 bases). Deletions cut 0 bases from V and 1 base from J, with 10 bases between. Germline V gene data show CDR1 as SGHAT and CDR2 as FQNNGV. The CDR3 is 15 amino acids. The CDR3 sequence: CASSLDSGTSYEQYF. The CDR3 nucleotides read TGTGCCAGCAGCTTAGACTCCGGGACTTCCTACGAGCAGTACTTC.

The chain recombines TRBV3-1 (or the pseudogene TRBV3-2) with TRBJ1-2, with 7 positions matching TRBD1. Germline CDR1 reads LGHDT; CDR2 reads YNNKEL (reference sequence). Losses at the gene ends were 2 bases for V and 7 bases for J; bases not matched to a gene: 10. CDR3 length: 15 amino acids. In nucleotides, the CDR3 is TGTGCCAGCAGCCAAATGACAGGGCTCTCCTCTGGCTACACCTTC. Its protein is CASSQMTGLSSGYTF.

The table lists this clone with a count of one. This rearrangement joins TRBV7-9 to TRBJ1-3; 7 bases agree with TRBD1. V lost 5 bases and J lost 8; bases outside the gene matches: 12. The V gene's germline CDR1 is SEHNR and CDR2 FQNEAQ (reference sequence). The CDR3 contains 15 residues. In DNA, the CDR3 is TGTGCCAGCAGCCCAAAAGGGACAGCCTTGGACACCATATATTTT. This codes for CASSPKGTALDTIYF. The complete variable domain, with remaining parts taken from reference TRBV7-9 and TRBJ1-3, reads DTGVSQNPRHKITKRGQNVTFRCDPISEHNRLYWYRQTLGQGPEFLTYFQNEAQLEKSRLLSDRFSAERPKGSFSTLEIQRTEQGDSAMYLCASSPKGTALDTIYFGEGSWLTVV.